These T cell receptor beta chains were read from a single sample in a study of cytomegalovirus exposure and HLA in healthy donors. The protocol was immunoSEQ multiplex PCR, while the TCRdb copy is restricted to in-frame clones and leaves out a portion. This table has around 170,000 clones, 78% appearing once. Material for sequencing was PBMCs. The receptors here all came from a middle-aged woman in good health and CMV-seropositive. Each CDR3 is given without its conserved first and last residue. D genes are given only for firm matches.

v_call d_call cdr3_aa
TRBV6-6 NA ASTRQGVNTEAF
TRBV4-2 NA ASSQVREGEKLF
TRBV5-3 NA ARSLKCREGTEAF
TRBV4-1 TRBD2 ASSPGLAGGFYNEQF
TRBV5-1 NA ASSFSSWNTGELF
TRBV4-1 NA ASSPFQDAHEKLF
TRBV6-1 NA ASRMSYGYT
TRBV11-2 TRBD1 ASSLEGGQLTFDYEQY
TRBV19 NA ASKIDYGTSYGYT
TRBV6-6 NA ASSQDTRGYGYT
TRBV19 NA ASTDMASNQPQH
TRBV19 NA ASSPLALREQY
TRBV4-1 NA ASSQDQFTNPEKLF
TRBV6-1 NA ASSEAEDSGNTIY
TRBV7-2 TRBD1 ASSQDGAGGGYT
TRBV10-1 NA ASGGTVPRPLH
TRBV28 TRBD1 ASSLVGQGKKLF
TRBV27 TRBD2 ASSLKGSGGAEAKNIQY
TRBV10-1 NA ASSDGRRHEQY
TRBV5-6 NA ASRAGPALGELF
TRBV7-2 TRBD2 ASSLWSSGYEQY
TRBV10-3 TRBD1 AISERGADRVDQPQH
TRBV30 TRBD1 AWSVGLRGFSGNTIY
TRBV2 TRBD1 ASTDRGYEQY